Presented here are 30 T cell receptor beta chains from one specimen sequenced in a study of PD-L1 blockade in urothelial cancer. Time point given: pretreatment peripheral blood. Repertoires were generated with immunoSEQ multiplex PCR, while TCRdb's copy carries only in-frame clones and drops some. The table lists under 95,000 clones, 85% of them singletons. This specimen was PBMCs, taken around atezolizumab (anti-PD-L1) treatment. These receptors were taken from a man between 60 and 75 years old with urothelial cancer.

The chain is built from TRBV7-3 and TRBJ1-1; D is unclear. Germline loops: CDR1 SGHTA, CDR2 FQGTGA. Trimming removed 3 bases at V and 0 bases at J, with 17 bases between. CDR3 size: 17 residues. This CDR3 is CASSFGPFGRMNTEAFF. The CDR3 DNA sequence: TGTGCCAGCAGCTTTGGGCCCTTCGGCCGTATGAACACTGAAGCTTTCTTT.

This chain links TRBV7-2 with TRBJ2-7; TRBD2 matches 14 bases. CDR1 SGHTA and CDR2 FQGNSA come from the germline V gene. This CDR3 has 17 residues. V trimming: 5 bases; J trimming: 5 bases; junction bases outside the gene matches: 11. The chain's CDR3 is CASSTGLAGVGYDEQYF. DNA for the CDR3: TGTGCCAGCAGCACGGGACTAGCGGGAGTGGGGTACGACGAGCAGTACTTC.

The rearrangement links TRBV10-3 to TRBJ2-7; 11 nucleotides line up with TRBD2. This CDR3 is built from 15 residues. CDR1 and CDR2 from the germline V gene are ENHRY and SYGVKD. V shed 5 bases and J 3 bases; nucleotides not matched to a gene: 6. The CDR3 nucleotides read TGTGCCATCAGTACCGGACTAGCGGGTAACTACGAGCAGTACTTC. As protein: CAISTGLAGNYEQYF.

This clone has just a few counts. V gene TRBV27 combines with J gene TRBJ2-2; 8 bases match TRBD1. Per germline, CDR1 MNHEY and CDR2 SMNVEV (reference sequence). With V trimmed by 5 bases and J by 3 bases, 14 bases remained unmatched. The CDR3 contains 18 residues. In DNA, the CDR3 is TGTGCCAGCAGTCGGGGACAGGTGTGGGGACAGGACACCGGGGAGCTGTTTTTT. This translates into CASSRGQVWGQDTGELFF.

The chain links TRBV19 to TRBJ2-5; a weak D match, TRBD1 (6 bases). The CDR3 has 14 amino acids. Germline values: CDR1 LNHDA, CDR2 SQIVND (reference sequence). Between the trimmed V and J ends, which lost 1 base and 3 bases, there was a span of 9 bases. The CDR3 spells CASSIGGQKETQYF. In DNA, the CDR3 is TGTGCCAGTAGTATAGGAGGACAGAAAGAGACCCAGTACTTC.

For this clone: Other DNA variants within this sample encode the same CDR3. The CDR3 sequence: CASSVDSGVYNEQFF. In DNA, the CDR3 is TGTGCCAGCAGCGTAGATTCGGGGGTTTACAATGAGCAGTTCTTC. This sequence joins TRBV9 and TRBJ2-1, with D tentatively TRBD2 (6 bases). V lost 0 bases and J lost 4, with 11 bases in between. This CDR3 has 15 amino acids. Germline lookup yields CDR1 SGDLS and CDR2 YYNGEE.

J is TRBJ1-5 and V is TRBV28; D may be TRBD1 (6 bases). Trimming pared 8 bases from V and 3 bases from J, leaving 17 bases between. The CDR3 consists of 15 residues. CDR1 and CDR2 (germline): MDHEN, SYDVKM. CDR3: CASQTGQGINQPQHF. The CDR3 coding sequence is TGTGCCAGCCAAACGGGGCAGGGGATCAATCAGCCCCAGCATTTT.

This clone was seen just once. V and J are TRBV6-5 and TRBJ2-7; no clear D. V lost 10 bases and J lost 2, with 12 bases in between. This CDR3 comprises 12 residues. Germline values: CDR1 MNHEY, CDR2 SVGAGI. CDR3 residues: CATRDTTYEQYF. CDR3 coding DNA: TGTGCCACCAGAGACACGACCTACGAGCAGTACTTC.

This clone was seen only a few times. The chain links TRBV18 to TRBJ2-5; D unresolved. Trimming left V 3 bases short and J 5 bases short, with 4 bases between. The germline gives CDR1 KGHSH, CDR2 LQKENI. The CDR3 loop spans 11 amino acids. The chain's CDR3 is CASSPQETQYF. Written as DNA, the CDR3 is TGTGCCAGCTCACCGCAGGAGACCCAGTACTTC. Complete variable domain (other parts from reference TRBV18 and TRBJ2-5): NAGVMQNPRHLVRRRGQEARLRCSPMKGHSHVYWYRQLPEEGLKFMVYLQKENIIDESGMPKERFSAEFPKEGPSILRIQQVVRGDSAAYFCASSPQETQYFGPGTRLLVL.

The genes are TRBV28 and TRBJ1-4, with D tentatively TRBD1 (5 bases). The CDR3 runs 18 residues. V lost 5 bases to trimming and J lost 2 bases, with 21 bases between them. Germline-derived CDR1 and CDR2 are MDHEN and SYDVKM. DNA of the CDR3: TGTGCCAGCAGTGCACCTCGGGGGTTGAGGGCGACTAATGAAAAACTGTTTTTT. Protein product: CASSAPRGLRATNEKLFF.

The chain carries TRBV15 and TRBJ1-1, with 9 bases matching TRBD1. The CDR3 is 15 residues long. Germline lookup yields CDR1 LNHNV and CDR2 YYDKDF (reference sequence). J was trimmed by 11 bases and V by 2 bases; bases with no gene match: 12. CDR3: CATSRLTGQGWSAFF. Written as DNA, the CDR3 is TGTGCCACCAGCAGACTGACAGGACAGGGGTGGAGTGCTTTCTTT.

V gene TRBV5-1 combines with J gene TRBJ2-1, with 10 bases that match TRBD2. Trimming cost V 3 bases and J 9 bases; bases outside gene matches: 6. Germline V lookup: CDR1 SGHRS, CDR2 YFSETQ. The CDR3 totals 14 residues. This chain's CDR3 is CASSSSGGEAEQFF. The CDR3 DNA follows: TGCGCCAGCAGCTCAAGCGGGGGGGAAGCTGAGCAGTTCTTC.

V usage is TRBV19 and J usage is TRBJ2-7; 9 bases map to TRBD1. Losses at the gene ends were 5 bases for V and 3 bases for J; bases not matched to a gene: 11. This CDR3 is built from 16 residues. Germline V CDR1 and CDR2: LNHDA, SQIVND (reference sequence). The CDR3 is CASSSQGARSGYEQYF. For the CDR3, the DNA is TGTGCCAGTAGTTCACAGGGGGCGCGTTCTGGCTACGAGCAGTACTTC.

The genes are TRBV5-1 and TRBJ1-1, with D possibly matching TRBD1 (5 bases). This CDR3 region has 14 residues. V lost 7 bases and J 1 base, leaving 14 bases between the germline ends. Germline V lookup: CDR1 SGHRS, CDR2 YFSETQ. CDR3 in amino acids: CASAIMTANTEAFF. CDR3 DNA sequence: TGCGCCAGCGCCATTATGACAGCGAACACTGAAGCTTTCTTT.

The J gene is TRBJ2-6, the V gene TRBV19, with D perhaps TRBD1 (5 bases). Germline loops: CDR1 LNHDA, CDR2 SQIVND (reference sequence). The CDR3 runs to 15 residues. V gave up 5 bases and J gave up 2 bases, with 10 bases separating them. The CDR3 bases are TGTGCCAGTAGTGAGCAGGGAACTGGGGCCAACGTCCTGACTTTC. Translated, it gives CASSEQGTGANVLTF. The complete variable domain, with remaining parts taken from reference TRBV19 and TRBJ2-6, reads DGGITQSPKYLFRKEGQNVTLSCEQNLNHDAMYWYRQDPGQGLRLIYYSQIVNDFQKGDIAEGYSVSREKKESFPLTVTSAQKNPTAFYLCASSEQGTGANVLTFGAGSRLTVL.

The J gene is TRBJ1-2, the V gene TRBV6-5; D gene uncertain. V was shortened by 0 bases and J by 7 bases, with 12 bases between the two germline ends. The CDR3 runs 14 residues. Looked up from germline, CDR1 is MNHEY and CDR2 is SVGAGI. For the CDR3, the DNA is TGTGCCAGCAGTTACTCGGGAAGGGAGCGTGGCTACACCTTC. It is translated as CASSYSGRERGYTF.

The genes are TRBV7-2 and TRBJ2-7; the D is unclear. The CDR3 runs 14 residues. The germline gives CDR1 SGHTA, CDR2 FQGNSA. V lost 1 base, J lost 6 bases, and 13 bases lay in between. The CDR3 DNA sequence: TGTGCCAGCAGCTTAGGGTGGCTAGAAGCCGAGCAGTACTTC. Translation: CASSLGWLEAEQYF.

As for this clone: This same CDR3 is encoded by further DNA sequences in the sample. This rearrangement joins TRBV7-2 to TRBJ1-1, with D perhaps matching TRBD1 (5 bases). Trimming shortened V by 2 bases and J by 5 bases, and 15 bases separated the two germline ends. This CDR3 spans 15 amino acids. CDR1 is SGHTA, CDR2 FQGNSA, per germline. The CDR3 coding sequence is TGTGCCAGCAGCTTAAATCGGGGGGGAGGTACTGAAGCTTTCTTT. This codes for CASSLNRGGGTEAFF.

The chain recombines TRBV11-3 with TRBJ2-5; possible D gene TRBD2, 5 bases. V was clipped by 5 bases and J by 5 bases, with 15 bases between them. Germline assignment: CDR1 SGHNT and CDR2 YENEEA. The CDR3 has 14 amino acids. The CDR3: CASSPPWGVETQYF. As DNA, the CDR3 is TGTGCCAGCAGCCCACCTTGGGGAGTCGAGACCCAGTACTTC. Supplemented by reference TRBV11-3 and TRBJ2-5, the full variable domain reads EAGVVQSPRYKIIEKKQPVAFWCNPISGHNTLYWYLQNLGQGPELLIRYENEEAVDDSQLPKDRFSAERLKGVDSTLKIQPAELGDSAVYLCASSPPWGVETQYFGPGTRLLVL.

The V call is TRBV27, the J call TRBJ2-7, with 8 bases fitting TRBD2. The length of the CDR3 is 14 residues. The germline CDR1 and CDR2 sequences are MNHEY and SMNVEV (reference sequence). V lost 6 bases and J lost 3; bases outside the gene matches: 7. CDR3 region: CASSLRLALYEQYF. The CDR3 DNA follows: TGTGCCAGCAGCCTGAGACTAGCGCTCTACGAGCAGTACTTC.

The rearrangement links TRBV6-6 to TRBJ2-2; TRBD1 might be the D (5 bases). The CDR3 covers 13 residues. V lost 6 bases and J 3 bases, leaving 8 bases between the germline ends. The germline gives CDR1 MNHNY, CDR2 SVGAGI (reference sequence). The CDR3 here is CASRATDTGELFF. CDR3 coding DNA: TGTGCCAGCAGAGCGACAGACACCGGGGAGCTGTTTTTT.

The chain combines TRBV18 with TRBJ2-3; TRBD1 matches at 7 bases. Germline-derived CDR1 and CDR2 are KGHSH and LQKENI. The CDR3 extends over 15 amino acids. With 6 bases clipped from V and 4 bases from J, the junction kept 10 bases outside the gene matches. The CDR3 DNA sequence: TGTGCCAGCTCCCCTTGGACAGGTGCGTCAGATACGCAGTATTTT. This encodes CASSPWTGASDTQYF.

The chain uses TRBV5-1 and TRBJ1-5, with TRBD1 identical over 9 bases. CDR1 SGHRS and CDR2 YFSETQ come from the germline V gene. CDR3 length: 15 residues. V lost 0 bases and J lost 5; bases outside the gene matches: 3. The CDR3 here is CASSLAGQGDQPQHF. The DNA of the CDR3 is TGCGCCAGCAGCTTGGCGGGACAGGGCGATCAGCCCCAGCATTTT.

The chain uses TRBV11-3 and TRBJ2-1; 8 nucleotides match TRBD1. The J segment lost 0 bases and the V segment lost 6 bases, leaving 4 bases of the junction unmatched. The CDR3 is 15 residues long. The germline CDR1 and CDR2 sequences are SGHNT and YENEEA. The CDR3 DNA reads as TGTGCCAGCAGAGGACAGGGAAGCTCCTACAATGAGCAGTTCTTC. Its translation is CASRGQGSSYNEQFF.

CDR3: CSVTTTGVGGGEQFF. CDR3 nucleotides: TGCAGCGTGACTACGACAGGGGTAGGGGGGGGTGAGCAGTTCTTC. This chain joins TRBV29-1 and TRBJ2-1; TRBD1 is a possible D gene (8 bases). This CDR3 spans 15 amino acids. Germline CDR1 and CDR2: SQVTM and ANQGSEA. V was cut by 6 bases and J by 9 bases, with 24 bases left in between.

The V gene is TRBV4-3, the J gene TRBJ2-3; the match to TRBD2 covers 9 bases. With V trimmed by 6 bases and J by 2 bases, 3 bases remained unmatched. The CDR3 runs 14 residues. Germline CDR1 and CDR2: LGHNA and YSLEER. This CDR3 is CASSSSGITDTQYF. DNA of the CDR3: TGCGCCAGCAGTTCTAGCGGGATCACAGATACGCAGTATTTT.

The genes are TRBV5-6 and TRBJ2-5; D is possibly TRBD2 (6 bases). This CDR3 has 15 amino acids. Between the trimmed V and J ends, which lost 4 bases and 3 bases, there was a span of 16 bases. The germline gives CDR1 SGHDT, CDR2 YYEEEE. CDR3 DNA sequence: TGTGCCAGCAGCCCGCTCGGGGCTAGCGAAGAGACCCAGTACTTC. This encodes CASSPLGASEETQYF.

CDR3 DNA: TGTGCCAGCAGCTTGGGGGGACAGGGCTACGAGCAGTACTTC. Translation gives CASSLGGQGYEQYF. This sequence joins TRBV5-4 and TRBJ2-7; 9 bases fit TRBD1. V lost 0 bases, J lost 3 bases, and 1 base stayed unmatched. The CDR3 consists of 14 residues. CDR1 and CDR2 (germline): SGHNT, YYREEE (reference sequence).

In its sample, this clone was seen a few times. The junction and the germline gene differ at one end; a read error may be behind it. This chain links TRBV2 with TRBJ1-4; tentatively, D is TRBD1 (5 bases). Germline V gives CDR1 SNHLY, CDR2 FYNNEI. The CDR3 is 11 amino acids. The CDR3: CASKRGDSLIF. In DNA form, the CDR3 reads TGTGCCAGCAAGCGTGGAGACAGCTTGATTTTT.

This chain connects TRBV28 to TRBJ2-2; 11 nucleotides line up with TRBD2. Germline V gene sequence: CDR1 MDHEN, CDR2 SYDVKM. The V segment lost 4 bases and the J segment 10 bases; nucleotides outside the gene matches: 14. The CDR3 spans 17 residues. The CDR3 loop is CASSYGGLSGRAVELFF. In DNA, the CDR3 is TGTGCCAGCAGTTATGGTGGGCTTAGCGGGAGGGCCGTGGAGCTGTTTTTT.